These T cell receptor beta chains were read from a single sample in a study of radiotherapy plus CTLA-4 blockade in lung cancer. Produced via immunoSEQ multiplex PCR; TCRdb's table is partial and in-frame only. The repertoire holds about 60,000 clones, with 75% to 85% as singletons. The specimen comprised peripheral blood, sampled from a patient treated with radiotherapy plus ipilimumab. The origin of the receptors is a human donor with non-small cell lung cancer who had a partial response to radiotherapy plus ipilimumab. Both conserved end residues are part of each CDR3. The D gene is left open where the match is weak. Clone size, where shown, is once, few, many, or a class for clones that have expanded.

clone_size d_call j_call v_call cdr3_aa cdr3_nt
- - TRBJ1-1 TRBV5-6 CASMGRTSTEAFF TGTGCCAGCATGGGGCGGACAAGCACTGAAGCTTTCTTT
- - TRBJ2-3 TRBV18 CASSLGGGVGTDTQYF TGTGCCAGCTCACTTGGAGGAGGGGTCGGCACAGATACGCAGTATTTT
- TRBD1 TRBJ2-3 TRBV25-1 CASSDGTGGNTDTQYF TGTGCCAGCAGCGATGGGACAGGGGGTAATACAGATACGCAGTATTTT
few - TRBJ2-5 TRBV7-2 CASSPGTLQETQYF TGTGCCAGCAGCCCAGGGACTCTTCAAGAGACCCAGTACTTC
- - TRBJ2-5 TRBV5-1 CASSFNSHDKETQYF TGTGCCAGCAGCTTCAACAGCCACGATAAAGAGACCCAGTACTTC
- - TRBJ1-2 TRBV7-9 CASSLSESGYTF TGTGCCAGCAGCTTATCGGAGAGTGGCTACACCTTC
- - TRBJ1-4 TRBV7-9 CASSLSVQGEKLFF TGTGCCAGCAGCTTAAGTGTCCAGGGTGAAAAACTGTTTTTT
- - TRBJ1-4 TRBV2 CASREGRNEKLFF TGTGCCAGCAGGGAGGGACGGAATGAAAAACTGTTTTTT
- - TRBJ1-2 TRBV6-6 CASSRNRESNYGYTF TGTGCCAGCAGTCGAAACAGGGAATCAAACTATGGCTACACCTTC
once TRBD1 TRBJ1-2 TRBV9 CASSPRTGANYGYTF TGTGCCAGCAGCCCAAGAACAGGGGCCAACTATGGCTACACCTTC
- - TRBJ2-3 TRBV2 CASSLPGVGDTQYF TGTGCCAGCTCACTTCCGGGGGTGGGAGATACGCAGTATTTT
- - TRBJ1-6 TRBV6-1 CASIIGGARNSPLHF TGTGCCAGCATAATCGGGGGGGCTCGGAATTCACCCCTCCACTTT
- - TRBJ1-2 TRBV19 CASTSIARDDGGYTF TGTGCCAGCACCAGTATAGCGCGGGACGACGGTGGCTACACCTTC
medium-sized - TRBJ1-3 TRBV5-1 CASRPFGTRTPGNTIYF TGCGCCAGCAGGCCTTTCGGGACACGGACCCCGGGGAACACCATATATTTT